A selection of T cell receptor beta chains follows, all from one sample in a study of molecular identifiers for immune sequencing clone quantification. TCRdb re-called the PCR reads through MiXCR, storing one row per CDR3 protein. The data contain fewer than 350,000 distinct CDR3 sequences, roughly 24% of them singletons. The sequenced sample was naive CD8+ T cells from blood, with Jurkat cell RNA spiked in. The receptors here all came from a human donor in good health. Some libraries in this study had Jurkat cell RNA spiked in. CDR3s include the opening cysteine and the closing phenylalanine or tryptophan. The D gene is left open where the match is weak. Size is omitted from some rows. Given values are once, few, many or a class for expanded clones.

V	J	D	size	CDR3	DNA
TRBV7-9	TRBJ2-1	-	few	CASSLEAGKPYNEQFF	TGTGCCAGCAGCTTAGAGGCAGGGAAACCCTACAATGAGCAGTTCTTC
TRBV4-3	TRBJ2-2	TRBD1	many	CASSQDRTGGFYTGELFF	TGCGCCAGCAGCCAAGATCGGACAGGGGGGTTTTACACCGGGGAGCTGTTTTTT
TRBV24-1	TRBJ2-3	-	many	CATSGPGLPDTQYF	TGTGCCACCAGTGGTCCAGGGCTTCCAGATACGCAGTATTTT
TRBV10-3	TRBJ2-7	-	few	CAISPTVVYEQYF	TGTGCCATCAGTCCGACAGTCGTCTACGAGCAGTACTTC
TRBV30	TRBJ2-3	-	few	CASEGPADTQYF	TGTGCCTCAGAGGGCCCTGCAGATACGCAGTATTTT
TRBV6-6	TRBJ2-3	TRBD2	-	CASSYRLGGATDTQYF	TGTGCCAGCAGTTACAGGCTCGGGGGGGCTACAGATACGCAGTATTTT
TRBV21-1	TRBJ1-4	-	-	CASSNVIVRGLVDEKLFF	TGTGCCAGCAGCAATGTAATCGTTCGGGGCCTAGTAGATGAAAAACTGTTTTTT
TRBV3-1	TRBJ2-5	-	-	CASSDAGQEPPYF	TGTGCCAGCAGCGACGCCGGTCAAGAGCCCCCGTACTTC
TRBV4-3	TRBJ2-7	-	-	CASSPNTGTSSAYEQYF	TGCGCCAGCAGCCCGAACACCGGGACATCTTCAGCCTACGAGCAGTACTTC
TRBV7-8	TRBJ2-5	-	many	CASSFGLAKETQYF	TGTGCCAGCAGCTTCGGACTCGCCAAAGAGACCCAGTACTTC
TRBV5-1	TRBJ1-4	-	many	CASSSEGGRGEKLFF	TGCGCCAGCAGCTCCGAGGGGGGGAGAGGCGAAAAACTGTTTTTT
TRBV5-5	TRBJ1-1	-	many	CASSLTRTMNTEAFF	TGTGCCAGCAGCTTGACGAGGACCATGAACACTGAAGCTTTCTTT
TRBV5-4	TRBJ1-6	TRBD1	few	CASSFWSGARGNSPLHF	TGTGCCAGCAGCTTTTGGAGCGGGGCCAGGGGGAATTCACCCCTCCACTTT
TRBV4-2	TRBJ2-3	-	many	CASSQVLSDTQYF	TGTGCCAGCAGCCAAGTTCTCTCAGATACGCAGTATTTT
TRBV12-3/TRBV12-4	TRBJ1-4	-	few	CASSIRDGINEKLFF	TGTGCCAGCAGTATCCGGGACGGGATAAATGAAAAACTGTTTTTT
TRBV6-5	TRBJ2-7	-	many	CASSYGGPSYEQYF	TGTGCCAGCAGTTACGGGGGGCCCTCCTACGAGCAGTACTTC
TRBV30	TRBJ1-1	-	many	CAWSAPDRNTEAFF	TGTGCCTGGAGTGCCCCCGACAGGAACACTGAAGCTTTCTTT
TRBV3-2	TRBJ1-5	-	-	CASSQEIRDREGQPQHF	TGTGCCAGCAGCCAAGAAATTCGTGACAGAGAGGGTCAGCCCCAGCATTTT
TRBV5-6	TRBJ2-7	-	few	CASSLVSGYLGSVQYF	TGTGCCAGCAGCTTGGTTTCGGGCTACTTGGGAAGCGTGCAGTACTTC
TRBV5-1	TRBJ2-3	-	many	CASSWGGDTDTQYF	TGCGCCAGCAGCTGGGGTGGGGACACAGATACGCAGTATTTT
TRBV6-5	TRBJ2-7	TRBD1	few	CASSYSRDRGVPVEQYF	TGTGCCAGCAGTTACTCGAGGGACAGGGGGGTTCCGGTCGAGCAGTACTTC
TRBV7-9	TRBJ1-5	TRBD1	many	CASGQGNDQPQHF	TGTGCCAGCGGACAGGGGAACGATCAGCCCCAGCATTTT
TRBV20-1	TRBJ2-7	-	many	CSARDRAGPGSYEQYF	TGCAGTGCTAGAGATAGGGCGGGGCCTGGCTCCTACGAGCAGTACTTC
TRBV20-1	TRBJ2-7	-	many	CSASPLPALYEQYF	TGCAGTGCCTCCCCGTTACCGGCCCTCTACGAGCAGTACTTC
TRBV7-9	TRBJ1-1	-	-	CASSSGGWTEAFF	TGTGCCAGCAGCTCGGGGGGGTGGACTGAAGCTTTCTTT
TRBV4-1	TRBJ1-1	-	many	CASSQDGGIEAFF	TGCGCCAGCAGCCAAGATGGAGGGATTGAAGCTTTCTTT
TRBV10-2	TRBJ2-5	TRBD2	many	CASTPVAGVSETQYF	TGCGCCAGCACCCCTGTAGCGGGAGTGAGTGAGACCCAGTACTTC
TRBV13	TRBJ2-5	-	-	CVSRHHGTQETQYF	TGTGTCAGCAGACACCATGGGACCCAAGAGACCCAGTACTTC
TRBV5-6	TRBJ2-1	-	-	CASSHSVKPNEQFF	TGTGCCAGCAGCCATTCTGTGAAGCCCAATGAGCAGTTCTTC
TRBV13	TRBJ2-3	-	many	CASSRDRPPDTQYF	TGTGCCAGCAGCCGTGACAGGCCTCCAGATACGCAGTATTTT
TRBV9	TRBJ2-3	TRBD2	many	CASSASGPSTDTQYF	TGTGCCAGCAGCGCTAGCGGTCCTAGCACAGATACGCAGTATTTT
TRBV6-4	TRBJ2-7	-	-	CDSSHIAYEQYF	TGTGACAGCAGCCACATTGCCTACGAGCAGTACTTC
TRBV27	TRBJ2-7	-	many	CASSFGGSEQYF	TGTGCCAGCAGTTTCGGGGGATCCGAGCAGTACTTC
TRBV7-6	TRBJ2-3	-	many	CASSLGASADTQYF	TGTGCCAGCAGCTTAGGGGCTAGCGCAGATACGCAGTATTTT
TRBV6-2/TRBV6-3	TRBJ2-7	-	-	CASSPGPFYEQYF	TGTGCCAGCAGCCCAGGACCTTTCTACGAGCAGTACTTC
TRBV6-2/TRBV6-3	TRBJ2-3	TRBD2	few	CASSQSSWTSGVDTQYF	TGTGCCAGCAGTCAATCGTCATGGACTAGCGGGGTAGATACGCAGTATTTT
TRBV7-9	TRBJ2-2	TRBD2	-	CASSQTSGANTGELFF	TGTGCCAGCAGCCAGACTAGCGGGGCGAACACCGGGGAGCTGTTTTTT
TRBV11-2	TRBJ2-6	-	many	CASSFAGLDSGANVLTF	TGTGCCAGCAGCTTCGCAGGCTTAGACTCTGGGGCCAACGTCCTGACTTTC
TRBV23-1	TRBJ1-5	TRBD1	many	CATPAQGAFSRQPQHF	TGCGCCACTCCCGCCCAGGGGGCGTTTTCACGCCAGCCCCAGCATTTT
TRBV5-6	TRBJ2-3	-	-	CASSSPSGTRTGTQYF	TGTGCCAGCAGCTCCCCCTCCGGGACTCGCACAGGTACGCAGTATTTT
TRBV29-1	TRBJ2-2	-	many	CSSRGENTGELFF	TGCAGCTCCAGGGGGGAGAACACCGGGGAGCTGTTTTTT
TRBV27	TRBJ2-2	-	few	CASSYGGASGELFF	TGTGCCAGCAGTTACGGGGGCGCATCCGGGGAGCTGTTTTTT
TRBV20-1	TRBJ2-7	TRBD1	once	CSARRPGQGFHGQYF	TGCAGTGCTAGACGACCCGGACAGGGCTTCCACGGGCAGTACTTC
TRBV13	TRBJ1-1	-	many	CASSIQEMNTEAFF	TGTGCCAGCAGCATACAGGAAATGAACACTGAAGCTTTCTTT
TRBV3-1	TRBJ2-5	TRBD1	few	CASSQGVPGQYQETQYF	TGTGCCAGCAGCCAAGGAGTTCCGGGACAGTACCAAGAGACCCAGTACTTC
TRBV10-3	TRBJ2-3	-	-	CAISDPAQLGTQYF	TGTGCCATCAGTGATCCAGCCCAACTGGGTACGCAGTATTTT
TRBV6-2/TRBV6-3	TRBJ2-7	TRBD2	many	CASSYGTRMEQYF	TGTGCCAGCAGTTACGGGACTAGAATGGAGCAGTACTTC
TRBV2	TRBJ2-7	-	many	CASLMKTKLSYEQYF	TGTGCCAGCCTTATGAAAACCAAGCTCTCCTACGAGCAGTACTTC
TRBV27	TRBJ1-1	-	few	CASTLTGRATEAFF	TGTGCCAGCACTCTGACAGGTCGGGCCACTGAAGCTTTCTTT
TRBV7-9	TRBJ1-1	-	many	CASSFVLDLEAFF	TGTGCCAGCAGCTTTGTGTTGGACCTTGAAGCTTTCTTT
TRBV4-1	TRBJ1-1	-	-	CASGQGYRYMNTEAFF	TGCGCCAGCGGCCAAGGATACAGGTACATGAACACTGAAGCTTTCTTT
TRBV11-2	TRBJ2-5	-	-	CASSLEHGQETQYF	TGTGCCAGCAGCTTAGAACACGGACAAGAGACCCAGTACTTC
TRBV30	TRBJ1-1	TRBD1	many	CAWTGGGRGWTEAFF	TGTGCCTGGACTGGCGGGGGCAGGGGGTGGACTGAAGCTTTCTTT
TRBV29-1	TRBJ2-7	-	many	CSVVQGDNLREQYF	TGCAGCGTTGTTCAGGGCGATAACCTTCGGGAGCAGTACTTC
TRBV11-2	TRBJ2-3	-	-	CASSYLGDTRYF	TGTGCCAGCAGCTATTTAGGTGATACGCGGTATTTT
TRBV7-2	TRBJ2-1	TRBD2	-	CASGLVLAETYNEQFF	TGTGCCAGCGGCTTAGTCCTAGCGGAGACCTACAATGAGCAGTTCTTC
TRBV11-1	TRBJ2-2	TRBD1	-	CASSFATGGWTGELFF	TGTGCCAGCAGCTTCGCGACAGGGGGCTGGACCGGGGAGCTGTTTTTT